The source of this T cell receptor beta chain is a study of T-cell reconstitution after alpha-beta-depleted transplantation in children. Study observations and caveats: About two months after transplant, alpha-beta T cells reportedly came from several hundred expanded graft clones. Counts and diversity of T cells one year after transplant came mostly from newly produced T cells.

As it was prepared, the TCRbeta library received unique molecular identifiers. TCRdb ran MiXCR on the PCR reads and lists one entry per CDR3 protein. Of hundreds of thousands of distinct CDR3 sequences listed, roughly a tenth are singletons. This clonotype has at least ten counts. What it binds is unknown. CDR1 is LGHDT, CDR2 YNNKEL, per germline (reference sequence). Trimming cost V 1 base and J 5 bases; bases outside gene matches: 7. The CDR3 spans 16 residues. V gene TRBV3-1 combines with J gene TRBJ2-7; 11 bases are shared with TRBD2. The clonotype was recovered from a boy in the first two years of life with acute myeloid leukemia, due to receive a stem cell transplant. The source material was PBMCs, sampled before TCRalphabeta/CD19-depleted stem cell transplant. CDR3 coding DNA: TGTGCCAGCAGCCAAGGTGTTACTAGCGGGGGCGACGAGCAGTACTTC. Translation: CASSQGVTSGGDEQYF.